The clone carrying this T cell receptor beta chain showed up just a few times. The data stem from a study of CD8 T cells in ankylosing spondylitis. Germline CDR1 is GTSNPN and CDR2 is SVGIG (reference sequence). CDR3 length: 14 amino acids. The V end lost 0 bases, the J end lost 5 bases, and 13 bases lay between the germline ends. Each CDR3 protein is one row after TCRdb ran MiXCR on the 5' RACE reads. Of under 300,000 distinct CDR3 sequences in the sample, approximately 11% were seen once. Sequences were obtained from blood, either unsorted or a sorted T cell fraction (not recorded which). The V call is TRBV30, the J call TRBJ1-1, with a possible D match to TRBD1 (5 bases). The TCR comes from a male donor with ankylosing spondylitis or in good health (not recorded which). CDR3 residues: CAWSVRGAGTEAFF. The DNA for the CDR3 is TGTGCCTGGAGTGTTCGTGGGGCTGGGACTGAAGCTTTCTTT.